Here is one T cell receptor (beta chain) with its context. Its antigen is currently unknown. The PCR had 60 Vbeta and 13 Jbeta primers. In the authors' workflow: Later, 75 million to 100 million unique TCR beta chains were counted in an analysis, and some 10 million of them were shared. Produced via immunoSEQ multiplex PCR; TCRdb's table is partial and in-frame only. V, J and clone size were drawn from that table, and D and trimming were deduced from the DNA. The sample shows about 100,000 clones, 70% to 85% of them seen only once. Germline V lookup: CDR1 SEHNR, CDR2 FQNEAQ (reference sequence). The V gene end was trimmed by 8 bases and the J gene end by 7 bases; junction bases not matched to a gene: 5. The CDR3 runs 12 residues. This entry comes from a study of cytomegalovirus exposure and HLA in healthy donors. Points from the study as a whole: The study flagged roughly 160 TCR beta chains as cytomegalovirus-associated. In a later analysis, TCR association rates varied by HLA locus: DRB1 most, HLA-C fewest. CMV serostatus was the only recorded immune exposure for donors.

Sequences were obtained from PBMCs. This receptor was taken from a woman under 30 in good health and CMV-seropositive. This rearrangement joins TRBV7-9 to TRBJ2-5; 9 nucleotides line up with TRBD2. The CDR3 sequence is CASGRLAATQYF. Written as DNA, the CDR3 is TGTGCCAGCGGCCGACTAGCGGCGACCCAGTACTTC.